The sequence of this TCR beta chain was determined in a study of cytomegalovirus exposure and HLA in healthy donors. This clone has just one count. Trimming shortened V by 3 bases and J by 6 bases, and 6 bases separated the two germline ends. Germline assignment: CDR1 SNHLY and CDR2 FYNNEI. This CDR3 spans 12 amino acids. Researchers ran the PCR with 60 Vbeta and 13 Jbeta primers. Measured with immunoSEQ multiplex PCR; TCRdb has only the in-frame clones, and not every one. The sample records under 200,000 clones, 60% to 85% being singletons. This TCR came from a male donor in good health and CMV-seropositive. Sequenced: PBMCs. This chain joins TRBV2 and TRBJ1-5; D is ambiguous. As DNA, the CDR3 is TGTGCCAGCAGTGACGGAGGTCAGCCCCAGCATTTT. The encoded protein is CASSDGGQPQHF.